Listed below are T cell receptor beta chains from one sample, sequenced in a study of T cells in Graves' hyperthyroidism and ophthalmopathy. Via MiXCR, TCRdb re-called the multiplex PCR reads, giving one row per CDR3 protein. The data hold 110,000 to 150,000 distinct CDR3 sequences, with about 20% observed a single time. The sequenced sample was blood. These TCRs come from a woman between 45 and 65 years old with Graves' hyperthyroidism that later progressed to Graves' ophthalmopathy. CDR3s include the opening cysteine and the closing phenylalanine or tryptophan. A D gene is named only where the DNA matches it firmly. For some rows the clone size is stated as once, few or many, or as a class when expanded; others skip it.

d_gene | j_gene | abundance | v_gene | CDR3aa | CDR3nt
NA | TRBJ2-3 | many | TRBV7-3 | CASSPGQRTDTQYF | TGTGCCAGCAGCCCGGGACAACGCACAGATACGCAGTATTTT
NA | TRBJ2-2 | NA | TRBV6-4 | CASSDSQETGELFF | TGTGCCAGCAGTGACTCTCAAGAGACCGGGGAGCTGTTTTTT
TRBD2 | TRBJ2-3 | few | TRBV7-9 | CASSFSAGGPNTQYF | TGTGCCAGCAGCTTTTCAGCGGGAGGGCCTAATACGCAGTATTTT
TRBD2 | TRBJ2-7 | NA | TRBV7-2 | CASSLSGLAGVDEQYF | TGTGCCAGCAGCTTATCAGGACTAGCGGGAGTCGACGAGCAGTACTTC
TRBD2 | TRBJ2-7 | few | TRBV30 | CAWSWSSGSYEQYF | TGTGCCTGGAGTTGGTCTAGCGGGAGTTACGAGCAGTACTTC
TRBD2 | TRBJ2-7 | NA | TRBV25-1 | CASSKTASGSYEQYF | TGTGCCAGCAGCAAAACGGCTAGCGGGAGCTACGAGCAGTACTTC
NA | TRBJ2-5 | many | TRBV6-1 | CASSPGGTQYF | TGTGCCAGCAGTCCTGGGGGGACCCAGTACTTC
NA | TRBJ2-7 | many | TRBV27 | CASSSRVPYEQYF | TGTGCCAGCAGTTCCAGGGTCCCCTACGAGCAGTACTTC
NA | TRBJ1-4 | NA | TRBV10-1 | CASSGIPRDTTNEKLFF | TGCGCCAGCAGTGGCATCCCTAGGGATACAACTAATGAAAAACTGTTTTTT
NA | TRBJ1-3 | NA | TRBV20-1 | CSASTGNTKYF | TGCAGTGCTAGCACGGGAAACACCAAATATTTT
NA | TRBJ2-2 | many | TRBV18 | CASSPNRVAGELFF | TGTGCCAGCTCACCAAACAGGGTTGCCGGGGAGCTGTTTTTT
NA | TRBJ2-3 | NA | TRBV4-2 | CASSQVRAGTADTQYF | TGTGCCAGCAGCCAAGTTAGGGCGGGAACTGCAGATACGCAGTATTTT
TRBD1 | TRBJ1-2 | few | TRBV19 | CASSRGQGYGYTF | TGTGCCAGTAGTAGGGGACAGGGGTACGGCTACACCTTC
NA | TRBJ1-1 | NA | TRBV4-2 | CASSQGGPLNTEAFF | TGTGCCAGCAGCCAAGGGGGACCGCTGAACACTGAAGCTTTCTTT